Sequencing of this T cell receptor (beta chain) was carried out in a study of blood T cell repertoires in COVID-19. The wider study: Sources were T cells, B-cell-depleted T cells, or PBMCs; the material itself was cDNA or gDNA.

Trimming removed 4 bases from V and 6 bases from J; junction bases left unmatched: 7. The germline V gene has CDR1 MGHRA and CDR2 YSYEKL. The CDR3 runs to 15 residues. Per the authors' pipeline: Estimated nucleated cell counts came from reference gene primer amplification. TCRdb's copy holds only in-frame clones and misses some; the assay was immunoSEQ multiplex PCR. That table furnishes V, J and clone size, whereas the DNA furnished D and trimming. The sample yields fewer than 450,000 clones, 85% to 90% seen once. The rearrangement links TRBV4-1 to TRBJ1-2; 11 bases are a match to TRBD1. The sequence was obtained from a young woman who had recovered from COVID-19. Sequencing was carried out using PBMCs or T cells enriched from blood (not recorded which). DNA for the CDR3: TGCGCCAGCAGCCCGGGACAGGGGGTAAGAGATGGCTACACCTTC. It encodes CASSPGQGVRDGYTF.